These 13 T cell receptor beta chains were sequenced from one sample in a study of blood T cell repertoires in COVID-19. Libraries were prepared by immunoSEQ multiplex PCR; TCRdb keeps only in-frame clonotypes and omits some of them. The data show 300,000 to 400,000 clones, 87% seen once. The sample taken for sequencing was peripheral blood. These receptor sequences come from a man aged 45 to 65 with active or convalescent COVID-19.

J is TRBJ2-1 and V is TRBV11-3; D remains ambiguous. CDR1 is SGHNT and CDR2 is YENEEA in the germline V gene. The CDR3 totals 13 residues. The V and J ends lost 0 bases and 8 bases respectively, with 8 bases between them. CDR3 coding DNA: TGTGCCAGCAGCTTAGATATCGGAGATGAGCAGTTCTTC. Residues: CASSLDIGDEQFF.

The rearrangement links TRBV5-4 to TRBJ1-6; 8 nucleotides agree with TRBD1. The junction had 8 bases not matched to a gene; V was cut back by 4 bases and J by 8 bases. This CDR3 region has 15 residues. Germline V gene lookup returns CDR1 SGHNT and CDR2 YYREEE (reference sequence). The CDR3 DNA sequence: TGTGCCAGCAGCAAGGACGCAGGGGGCGATTCACCCCTCCACTTT. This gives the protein CASSKDAGGDSPLHF.

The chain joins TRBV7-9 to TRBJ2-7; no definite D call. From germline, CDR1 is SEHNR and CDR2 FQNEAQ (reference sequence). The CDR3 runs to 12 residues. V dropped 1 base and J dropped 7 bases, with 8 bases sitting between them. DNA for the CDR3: TGTGCCAGCAGCTTAGGTTCCGGGGAGCAGTACTTC. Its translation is CASSLGSGEQYF.

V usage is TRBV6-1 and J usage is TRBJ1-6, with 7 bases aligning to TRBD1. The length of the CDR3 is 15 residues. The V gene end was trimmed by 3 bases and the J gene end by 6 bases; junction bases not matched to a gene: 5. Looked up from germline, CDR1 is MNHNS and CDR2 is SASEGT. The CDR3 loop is CASSDNRGGNSPLHF. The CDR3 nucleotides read TGTGCCAGCAGTGACAACAGGGGCGGTAATTCACCCCTCCACTTT.

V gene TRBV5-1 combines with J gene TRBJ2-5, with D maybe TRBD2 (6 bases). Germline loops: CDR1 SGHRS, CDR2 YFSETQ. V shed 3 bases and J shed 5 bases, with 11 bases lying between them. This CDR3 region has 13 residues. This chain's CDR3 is CASSSLRGETQYF. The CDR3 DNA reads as TGCGCCAGCAGCTCGCTCCGGGGGGAGACCCAGTACTTC. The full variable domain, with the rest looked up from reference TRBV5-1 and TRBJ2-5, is KAGVTQTPRYLIKTRGQQVTLSCSPISGHRSVSWYQQTPGQGLQFLFEYFSETQRNKGNFPGRFSGRQFSNSRSEMNVSTLELGDSALYLCASSSLRGETQYFGPGTRLLVL.

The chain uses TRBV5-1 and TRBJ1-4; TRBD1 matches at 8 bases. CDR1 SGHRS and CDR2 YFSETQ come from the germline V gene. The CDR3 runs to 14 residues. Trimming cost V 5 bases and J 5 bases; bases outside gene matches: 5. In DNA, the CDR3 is TGCGCCAGCAGGCGGACAGGGCCAAATGAAAAACTGTTTTTT. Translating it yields CASRRTGPNEKLFF.

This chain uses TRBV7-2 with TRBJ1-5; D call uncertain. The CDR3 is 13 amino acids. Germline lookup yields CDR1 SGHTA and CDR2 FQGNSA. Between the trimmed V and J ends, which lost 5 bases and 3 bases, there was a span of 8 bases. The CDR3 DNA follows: TGTGCCAGCAGCATGGGCTTCAATCAGCCCCAGCATTTT. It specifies CASSMGFNQPQHF.

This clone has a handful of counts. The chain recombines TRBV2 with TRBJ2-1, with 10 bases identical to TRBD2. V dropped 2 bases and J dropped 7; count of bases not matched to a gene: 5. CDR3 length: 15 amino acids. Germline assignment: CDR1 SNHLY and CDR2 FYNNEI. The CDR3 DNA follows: TGTGCCAGCAGTGAACGAAGCGGGGGGGGAAATGAGCAGTTCTTC. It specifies CASSERSGGGNEQFF.

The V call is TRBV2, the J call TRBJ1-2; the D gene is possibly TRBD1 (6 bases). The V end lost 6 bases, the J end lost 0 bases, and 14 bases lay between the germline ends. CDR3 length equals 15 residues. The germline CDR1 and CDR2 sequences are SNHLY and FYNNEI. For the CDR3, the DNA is TGTGCCAGCAGGGCGGGGGGGCCAACTAACTATGGCTACACCTTC. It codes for CASRAGGPTNYGYTF.

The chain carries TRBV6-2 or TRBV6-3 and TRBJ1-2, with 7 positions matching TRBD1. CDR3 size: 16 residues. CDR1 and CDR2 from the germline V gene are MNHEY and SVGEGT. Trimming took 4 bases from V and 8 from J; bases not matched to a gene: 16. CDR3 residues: CASSLSGQPVRGGYTF. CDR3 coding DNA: TGTGCCAGCAGTTTGTCGGGACAGCCGGTGAGAGGGGGCTACACCTTC.

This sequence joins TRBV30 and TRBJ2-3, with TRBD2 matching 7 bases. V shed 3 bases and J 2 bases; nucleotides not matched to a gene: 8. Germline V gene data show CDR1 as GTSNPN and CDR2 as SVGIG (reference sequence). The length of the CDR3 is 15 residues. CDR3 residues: CAWREGLSHTDTQYF. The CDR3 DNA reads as TGTGCCTGGAGGGAGGGACTATCACACACAGATACGCAGTATTTT.

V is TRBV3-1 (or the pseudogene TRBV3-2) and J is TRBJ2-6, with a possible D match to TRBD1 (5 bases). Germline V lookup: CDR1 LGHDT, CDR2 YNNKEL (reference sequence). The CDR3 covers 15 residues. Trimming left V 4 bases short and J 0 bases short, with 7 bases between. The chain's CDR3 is CASSRQSSGANVLTF. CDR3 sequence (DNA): TGTGCCAGCAGCCGACAGAGCTCTGGGGCCAACGTCCTGACTTTC.

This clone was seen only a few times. Here the CDR3 reads CASSLAGGAAGELFF. The DNA for the CDR3 is TGTGCCAGCAGTTTAGCCGGGGGGGCCGCCGGGGAGCTGTTTTTT. V usage is TRBV27 and J usage is TRBJ2-2, with 8 bases lining up with TRBD2. Per germline, CDR1 MNHEY and CDR2 SMNVEV (reference sequence). CDR3 size: 15 residues. V was pared by 2 bases and J by 6 bases, with 5 bases of the junction left unmatched.